This T cell receptor (beta chain) derives from a study of spatial heterogeneity in lung cancer. Study overall: Sequence detection consistently recorded a greater number of beta-chain than alpha-chain sequences.

MiXCR, applied by TCRdb to the 5' RACE reads, yields one record per CDR3 protein. Altogether about 13,000 distinct CDR3 sequences are present, 5.5% to 6% being singletons, with the ten largest covering roughly 10%. There are 13 residues in the CDR3. V lost 2 bases and J 0 bases, leaving 7 bases between the germline ends. CDR1 and CDR2 (germline): GTSNPN, SVGIG (reference sequence). The time point denotes: sample taken at primary tumor resection. This clonotype was picked up many times. Its specificity is unknown. This beta chain came through as a stray read in a library set up for alpha chains, and its size says little. Regarding the study as a whole: Higher tumor mutation counts went along with higher counts of expanded intratumoral alpha and beta TCRs.

The starting material was lung tumor tissue, obtained at surgery. This chain joins TRBV30 and TRBJ1-1; D not resolved. The clonotype was recovered from a female donor with early-stage non-small cell lung cancer. As DNA, the CDR3 is TGTGCCTGGAGTCAAAAATTGAACACTGAAGCTTTCTTT. Amino acid sequence: CAWSQKLNTEAFF. The full variable domain, in which reference TRBV30 and TRBJ1-1 provide the parts outside the CDR3, is SQTIHQWPATLVQPVGSPLSLECTVEGTSNPNLYWYRQAAGRGLQLLFYSVGIGQISSEVPQNLSASRPQDRQFILSSKKLLLSDSGFYLCAWSQKLNTEAFFGQGTRLTVV.